This T cell receptor beta chain was recorded in a study of cytomegalovirus exposure and HLA in healthy donors. V lost 0 bases, J lost 0 bases, and 15 bases lay in between. Germline CDR1 reads KGHSY; CDR2 reads FQNENV. This CDR3 contains 17 residues. Amplification used 60 Vbeta primers and 13 Jbeta primers. Generated by immunoSEQ multiplex PCR, the TCRdb table keeps only in-frame clones and is missing some. Of about 180,000 clones in the sample, around three quarters were seen once. This clone was observed a few times. The sample comprised PBMCs. The gene calls are TRBV16 and TRBJ2-7; TRBD1 might be the D (5 bases). The TCR comes from a woman in her 30s in good health and CMV-seropositive. The DNA of the CDR3 is TGTGCCAGCAGCCAATCGATTCTGACAGTTCTCTCCTACGAGCAGTACTTC. Its translation: CASSQSILTVLSYEQYF.